The next 7 T cell receptor beta chains were all read from a single sample in a study of blood T cell repertoires in COVID-19. Assay: immunoSEQ multiplex PCR; the TCRdb copy retains only in-frame clones and omits some. The repertoire holds roughly 43,000 clones, with about 85% as singletons. Sequenced sample: PBMCs or T cells enriched from blood (not recorded which). The origin of the receptors is a woman between 45 and 65 years old who had recovered from COVID-19.

This chain uses TRBV16 with TRBJ1-1; D unclear. V gave up 4 bases and J gave up 3 bases, with 9 bases separating them. Germline-derived CDR1 and CDR2 are KGHSY and FQNENV. The CDR3 consists of 13 residues. The CDR3 spells CASSPQRDTEAFF. CDR3 nucleotide sequence: TGTGCCAGCAGCCCGCAACGGGACACTGAAGCTTTCTTT.

The chain joins TRBV11-2 to TRBJ2-1, with D unresolved. CDR3 length: 12 residues. V lost 0 bases, J lost 5 bases, and 2 bases lay in between. In germline, CDR1 is SGHAT, CDR2 FQNNGV. This chain's CDR3 is CASSLDDNEQFF. The DNA for the CDR3 is TGTGCCAGCAGCTTAGACGACAATGAGCAGTTCTTC.

The chain combines TRBV28 with TRBJ1-5; possibly TRBD1 for D (5 bases). Germline values: CDR1 MDHEN, CDR2 SYDVKM. This CDR3 is built from 14 residues. Trimming cost V 7 bases and J 0 bases, with 10 bases left between them. CDR3 loop: CASISGHSNQPQHF. The CDR3 bases are TGTGCCAGCATATCAGGACATAGCAATCAGCCCCAGCATTTT.

The chain has TRBV7-2 and TRBJ2-2; perhaps TRBD2 as D (6 bases). Trimming took 5 bases from V and 5 from J, leaving 15 bases between them. The CDR3 sequence is 15 residues long. The V gene's germline CDR1 is SGHTA and CDR2 FQGNSA. The CDR3 is CASSAPGLRTGELFF. CDR3 bases: TGTGCCAGCAGCGCCCCGGGACTGAGGACCGGGGAGCTGTTTTTT.

The gene calls are TRBV27 and TRBJ2-1; 8 bases agree with TRBD2. The germline V gene encodes CDR1 MNHEY and CDR2 SMNVEV (reference sequence). J gave up 8 bases and V 1 base, and 19 bases lay outside the gene matches. The CDR3 sequence is 19 residues long. CDR3 nucleotides: TGTGCCAGCAGTTTATTCCCAGTGACCGGGACTAGTAGGTTCTATGAGCAGTTCTTC. Translating it yields CASSLFPVTGTSRFYEQFF.

This chain joins TRBV4-2 and TRBJ1-4; 8 bases align to TRBD1. CDR1 LGHNA and CDR2 YNFKEQ come from the germline V gene. The length of the CDR3 is 15 residues. After removal of 1 base from V and 8 bases from J, the junction contained 6 bases not matched to a gene. The CDR3 bases are TGTGCCAGCAGCCAAGGCCGTACAGGGGGGGAAAAACTGTTTTTT. Its protein is CASSQGRTGGEKLFF.

The V gene is TRBV20-1, the J gene TRBJ1-1; TRBD1 matches at 10 bases. Germline V lookup: CDR1 DFQATT, CDR2 SNEGSKA (reference sequence). The CDR3 length is 16 residues. Germline trimming cut 3 bases from V and 1 base from J; bases unmatched to any gene: 8. CDR3 DNA: TGCAGTGCTAGTCCCGGGACAGGGGCCCAGAACACTGAAGCTTTCTTT. It encodes CSASPGTGAQNTEAFF.